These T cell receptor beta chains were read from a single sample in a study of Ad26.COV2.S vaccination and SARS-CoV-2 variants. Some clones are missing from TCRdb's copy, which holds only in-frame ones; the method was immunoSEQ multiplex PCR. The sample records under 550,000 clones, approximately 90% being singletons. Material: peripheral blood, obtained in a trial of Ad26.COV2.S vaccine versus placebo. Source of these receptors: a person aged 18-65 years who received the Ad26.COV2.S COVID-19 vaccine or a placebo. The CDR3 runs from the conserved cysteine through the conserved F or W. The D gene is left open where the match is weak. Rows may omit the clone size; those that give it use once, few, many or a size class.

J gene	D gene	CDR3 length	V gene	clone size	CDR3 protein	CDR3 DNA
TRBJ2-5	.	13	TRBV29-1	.	CSVSDMGEETQYF	TGCAGCGTTTCGGATATGGGAGAGGAGACCCAGTACTTC
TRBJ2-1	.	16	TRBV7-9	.	CASSNRGSAAYNEQFF	TGTGCCAGCAGCAATAGGGGTAGCGCGGCATACAATGAGCAGTTCTTC
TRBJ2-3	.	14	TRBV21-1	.	CASINHKDTDTQYF	TGTGCCAGCATTAACCATAAAGACACAGATACGCAGTATTTT
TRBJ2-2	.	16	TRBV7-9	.	CASSSYQGRGTGELFF	TGTGCCAGCAGCTCCTATCAGGGGAGAGGGACCGGGGAGCTGTTTTTT
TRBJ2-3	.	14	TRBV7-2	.	CASSLDPGTDTQYF	TGTGCCAGCAGCTTAGATCCGGGCACAGATACGCAGTATTTT
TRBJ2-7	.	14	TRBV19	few	CASSIAGQNYEQYF	TGTGCCAGTAGTATAGCAGGACAAAACTACGAGCAGTACTTC
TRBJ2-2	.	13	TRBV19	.	CASSTVLTGELFF	TGTGCCAGTAGTACAGTTCTCACCGGGGAGCTGTTTTTT
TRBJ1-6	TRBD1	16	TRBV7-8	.	CASSVTGTGPLHTLHF	TGTGCCAGCAGCGTTACCGGGACAGGGCCTCTACACACCCTCCACTTT
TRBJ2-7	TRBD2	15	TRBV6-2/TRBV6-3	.	CASSRSGRAGYEQYF	TGTGCCAGCAGCCGTAGCGGGAGGGCCGGGTACGAGCAGTACTTC
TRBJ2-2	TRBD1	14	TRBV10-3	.	CAIRGQANTGELFF	TGTGCCATCAGGGGACAGGCGAACACCGGGGAGCTGTTTTTT
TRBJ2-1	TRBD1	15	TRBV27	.	CASRQDRANYNEQFF	TGTGCCAGCAGGCAAGACAGGGCCAACTATAATGAGCAGTTCTTC
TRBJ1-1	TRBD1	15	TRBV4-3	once	CASSQAGTANTEAFF	TGCGCCAGCAGCCAAGCCGGGACAGCGAACACTGAAGCTTTCTTT
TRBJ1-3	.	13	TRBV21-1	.	CARGTGFGNTIYF	TGTGCCAGGGGTACAGGGTTTGGAAACACCATATATTTT
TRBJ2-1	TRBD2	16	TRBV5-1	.	CASSLATSGPYNEQFF	TGCGCCAGCAGCTTGGCTACTAGCGGGCCTTACAATGAGCAGTTCTTC
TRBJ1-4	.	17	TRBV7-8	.	CASSPAGRAGIGEKLFF	TGTGCCAGCAGCCCTGCGGGCAGGGCGGGTATTGGTGAAAAACTGTTTTTT
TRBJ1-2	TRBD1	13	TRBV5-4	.	CASSLGTGYGYTF	TGTGCCAGCAGCCTCGGGACAGGCTATGGCTACACCTTC
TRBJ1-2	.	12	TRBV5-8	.	CASRPAAWGYTF	TGTGCCAGCAGGCCCGCGGCTTGGGGCTACACCTTC
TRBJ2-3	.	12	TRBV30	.	CAWSSVPDTQYF	TGTGCCTGGAGTTCTGTACCAGATACGCAGTATTTT
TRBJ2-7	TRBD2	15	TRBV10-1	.	CASSSTSGREGEQYF	TGCGCCAGCAGCTCGACTAGCGGGAGGGAAGGCGAGCAGTACTTC
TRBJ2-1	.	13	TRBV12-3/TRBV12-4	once	CASSSGQYNEQFF	TGTGCCAGCAGTTCGGGCCAGTACAATGAGCAGTTCTTC
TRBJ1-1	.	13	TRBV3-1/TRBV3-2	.	CASRVNRDTEAFF	TGTGCCAGCAGAGTCAACAGGGACACTGAAGCTTTCTTT
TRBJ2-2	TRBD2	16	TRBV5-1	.	CASSPLGAGDTGELFF	TGCGCCAGCAGCCCCCTGGGAGCGGGAGACACCGGGGAGCTGTTTTTT
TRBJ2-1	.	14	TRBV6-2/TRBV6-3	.	CASSYSNSYNEQFF	TGTGCCAGCAGTTACAGTAACTCCTACAATGAGCAGTTCTTC
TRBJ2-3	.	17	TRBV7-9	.	CASSLARTAPSTDTQYF	TGTGCCAGCAGCTTAGCCCGGACAGCCCCCAGCACAGATACGCAGTATTTT
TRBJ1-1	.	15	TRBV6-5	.	CASSYALSANTEAFF	TGTGCCAGCAGTTACGCGCTGAGCGCGAACACTGAAGCTTTCTTT
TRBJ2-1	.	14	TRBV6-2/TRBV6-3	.	CASSYGGVYNEQFF	TGTGCCAGCAGTTACGGCGGGGTATACAATGAGCAGTTCTTC
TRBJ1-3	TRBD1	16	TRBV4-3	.	CASSPGQAISGNTIYF	TGCGCCAGCAGCCCAGGACAGGCGATCTCTGGAAACACCATATATTTT
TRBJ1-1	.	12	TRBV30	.	CAWSLPAGTAFF	TGTGCCTGGAGCCTGCCGGCGGGGACAGCTTTCTTT
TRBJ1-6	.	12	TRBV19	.	CASKAGDSPLHF	TGTGCCAGTAAAGCGGGGGACTCACCCCTCCACTTT
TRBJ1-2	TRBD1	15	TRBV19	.	CASSTGGGQIYGYTF	TGTGCCAGTAGTACAGGGGGAGGACAGATCTATGGCTACACCTTC
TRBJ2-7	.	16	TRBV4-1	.	CASSQQSGTGHLEQYF	TGCGCCAGCAGCCAACAATCCGGGACCGGTCATTTAGAGCAGTACTTC
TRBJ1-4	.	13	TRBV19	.	CALRAAANEKLFF	TGTGCTCTTCGGGCGGCGGCTAATGAAAAACTGTTTTTT
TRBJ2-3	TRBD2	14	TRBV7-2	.	CASSWTSGTDTQYF	TGTGCCAGCAGTTGGACTAGCGGCACAGATACGCAGTATTTT
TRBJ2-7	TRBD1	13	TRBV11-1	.	CASSPNRGYEQYF	TGTGCCAGCAGCCCCAACAGGGGGTACGAGCAGTACTTC
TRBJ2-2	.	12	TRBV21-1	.	CASRSSAGELFF	TGTGCCAGCAGGAGCTCGGCCGGGGAGCTGTTTTTT
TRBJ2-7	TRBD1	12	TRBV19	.	CASSLTGDEQYF	TGTGCCAGTAGTTTGACAGGGGACGAGCAGTACTTC
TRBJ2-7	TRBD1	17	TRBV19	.	CASRTPPRTGGTYEQYF	TGTGCCAGTAGGACCCCCCCCCGGACAGGGGGCACCTACGAGCAGTACTTC
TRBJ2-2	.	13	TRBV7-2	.	CASSLERGRELFF	TGTGCCAGCAGCTTAGAACGCGGCAGGGAGCTGTTTTTT
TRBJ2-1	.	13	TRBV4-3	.	CASSQGLVNEQFF	TGCGCCAGCAGCCAAGGTCTGGTCAATGAGCAGTTCTTC
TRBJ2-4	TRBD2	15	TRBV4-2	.	CASSQVGGAENIQYF	TGTGCCAGCAGCCAAGTCGGGGGGGCGGAAAACATTCAGTACTTC
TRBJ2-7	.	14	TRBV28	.	CASSLEPDSYEQYF	TGTGCCAGCAGTTTGGAGCCAGATTCCTACGAGCAGTACTTC
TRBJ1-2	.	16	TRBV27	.	CASSFIGVIGNYGYTF	TGTGCCAGCAGTTTTATAGGGGTCATCGGAAACTATGGCTACACCTTC
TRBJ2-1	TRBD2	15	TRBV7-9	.	CASSPGTSGRREQFF	TGTGCCAGCAGCCCCGGGACTAGCGGGAGGCGAGAGCAGTTCTTC
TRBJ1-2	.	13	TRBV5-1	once	CASSLRETYGYTF	TGCGCCAGCAGCCTAAGAGAAACCTATGGCTACACCTTC
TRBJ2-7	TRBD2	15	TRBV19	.	CASSTTGLAGALSYF	TGTGCCAGTAGTACAACGGGACTAGCGGGAGCCCTTTCCTACTTC
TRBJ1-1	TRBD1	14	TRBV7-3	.	CASSLTGVDTEAFF	TGTGCCAGCAGCCTCACAGGGGTGGACACTGAAGCTTTCTTT
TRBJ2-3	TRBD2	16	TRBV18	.	CASSPPTSGSADTQYF	TGTGCCAGCTCACCACCGACTAGCGGGAGCGCAGATACGCAGTATTTT
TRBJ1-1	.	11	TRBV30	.	CAWGTRAEAFF	TGTGCCTGGGGGACGCGGGCTGAAGCTTTCTTT
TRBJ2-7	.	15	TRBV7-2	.	CASSLAPGEYYEQYF	TGTGCCAGCAGCTTAGCTCCCGGAGAGTACTACGAGCAGTACTTC
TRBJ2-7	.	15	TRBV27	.	CASSLGGRGSYEQYF	TGTGCCAGCAGTTTGGGGGGGCGAGGATCCTACGAGCAGTACTTC
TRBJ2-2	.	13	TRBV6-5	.	CASSYENTGELFF	TGTGCCAGCAGTTATGAGAACACCGGGGAGCTGTTTTTT
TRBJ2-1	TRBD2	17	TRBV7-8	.	CASSLFGREVNIAEQFF	TGTGCCAGCAGCTTATTTGGGCGGGAGGTAAACATAGCTGAGCAGTTCTTC
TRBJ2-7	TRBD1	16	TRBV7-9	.	CASSSATGFPFSEQYF	TGTGCCAGCAGCTCCGCGACAGGGTTCCCCTTCTCCGAGCAGTACTTC
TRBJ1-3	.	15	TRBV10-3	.	CAISELGGPGNTIYF	TGTGCCATCAGTGAGCTAGGGGGGCCTGGAAACACCATATATTTT
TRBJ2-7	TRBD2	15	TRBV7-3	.	CASPFKAGGDVEQYF	TGTGCCAGCCCTTTTAAGGCGGGAGGGGATGTAGAGCAGTACTTC